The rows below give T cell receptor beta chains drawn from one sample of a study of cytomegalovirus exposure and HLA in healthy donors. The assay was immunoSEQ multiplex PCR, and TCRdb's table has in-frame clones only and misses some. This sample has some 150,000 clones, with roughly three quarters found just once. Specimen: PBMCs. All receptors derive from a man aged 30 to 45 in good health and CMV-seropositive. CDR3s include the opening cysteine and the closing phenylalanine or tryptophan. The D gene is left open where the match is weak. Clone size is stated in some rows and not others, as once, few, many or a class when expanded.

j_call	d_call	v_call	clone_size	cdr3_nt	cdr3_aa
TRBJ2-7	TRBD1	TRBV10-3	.	TGTGCCATCAGTGAGTCGGCAGGGGGCGGCGAGCAGTACTTC	CAISESAGGGEQYF
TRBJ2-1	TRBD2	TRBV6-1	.	TGTGCCAGCAGCTTTTCTAGCCGGGGGGGGAATGAGCAGTTCTTC	CASSFSSRGGNEQFF
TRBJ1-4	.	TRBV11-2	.	TGTGCCAGCAGTGGATGGGCGGGGGTGAATGAAAAACTGTTTTTT	CASSGWAGVNEKLFF
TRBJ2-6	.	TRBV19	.	TGTGCCAGTGGAGGGACTGGGGCCAACGTCCTGACTTTC	CASGGTGANVLTF
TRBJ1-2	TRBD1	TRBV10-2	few	TGCGCCAGCAGTGAGGGACAGGGAAGTGGCTACACCTTC	CASSEGQGSGYTF
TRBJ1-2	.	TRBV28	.	TGTGCCAGCAGTCTAGGCGGGGTTGGCGGCTACACCTTC	CASSLGGVGGYTF
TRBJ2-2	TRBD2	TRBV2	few	TGTGCCAGGGGGGCGGGGGGGCGAACCGGGGAGCTGTTTTTT	CARGAGGRTGELFF
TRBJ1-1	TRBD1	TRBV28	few	TGTGCCAGCAGGCCTGGACAGGCGAACACTGAAGCTTTCTTT	CASRPGQANTEAFF
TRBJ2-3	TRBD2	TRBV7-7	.	TGTGCCAGCAGCTTAAACACGGGAGGGGGCACAGATACGCAGTATTTT	CASSLNTGGGTDTQYF
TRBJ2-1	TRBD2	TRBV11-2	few	TGTGCCAGCAGCTCACGACTAGCAAAATTGTACAATGAGCAGTTCTTC	CASSSRLAKLYNEQFF
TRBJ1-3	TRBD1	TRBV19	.	TGTGCCAGTAGAGGGACAGGGGGAGCGGGAAACACCATATATTTT	CASRGTGGAGNTIYF
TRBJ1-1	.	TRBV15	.	TGTGCCACCAGCGGTGTCGACAGGATGAACACTGAAGCTTTCTTT	CATSGVDRMNTEAFF
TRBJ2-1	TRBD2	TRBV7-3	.	TGTGCCAGCAGCTTCGGGACTAGCGGGGCCAGCTCCTACAATGAGCAGTTCTTC	CASSFGTSGASSYNEQFF
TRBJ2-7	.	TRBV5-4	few	TGTGCCAGCAGCCCCGGCGGGTCCTACGAGCAGTACTTC	CASSPGGSYEQYF
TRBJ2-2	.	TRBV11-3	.	TGTGCCAGCAGCCTTAACACCGGGGAGCTGTTTTTT	CASSLNTGELFF
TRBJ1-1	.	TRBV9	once	TGTGCCAGCAGCGTAGCTATGAACACTGAAGCTTTCTTT	CASSVAMNTEAFF
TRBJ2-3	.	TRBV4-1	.	TGCGCCAGCAGCCCCCTAAGGGGAAGCACAGATACGCAGTATTTT	CASSPLRGSTDTQYF
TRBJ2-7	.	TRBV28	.	TGTGCCAGCAGTTTATTGGGCAGTCACGAGCAGTACTTC	CASSLLGSHEQYF
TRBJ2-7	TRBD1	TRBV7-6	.	TGTGCCAGCAGCTTAGTATTGGACAGGCCCTACGAGCAGTACTTC	CASSLVLDRPYEQYF
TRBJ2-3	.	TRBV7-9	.	TGTGCCAGCAGCTTGGGGGGAGTGAGAGATACGCAGTATTTT	CASSLGGVRDTQYF
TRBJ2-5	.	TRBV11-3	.	TGTGCCAGCAGCTTAGATAGTAGATTGGAGACCCAGTACTTC	CASSLDSRLETQYF
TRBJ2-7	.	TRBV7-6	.	TGTGCCAGCAGCCCCTTAGGGGGGGTGAGCTACGAGCAGTACTTC	CASSPLGGVSYEQYF
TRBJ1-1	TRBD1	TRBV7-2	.	TGTGCCAGCAGCTTGAGCAGGGGGCTGATGAACACTGAAGCTTTCTTT	CASSLSRGLMNTEAFF
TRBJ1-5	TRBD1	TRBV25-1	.	TGTGCCAGCTCTAGGGGGCTAAGCAATCAGCCCCAGCATTTT	CASSRGLSNQPQHF
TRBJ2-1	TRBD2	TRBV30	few	TGTGCCTCCCAAGGAGGACTAGTTTCCTACAATGAGCAGTTCTTC	CASQGGLVSYNEQFF
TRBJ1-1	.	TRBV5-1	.	TGCGCCAGCAGCTTAGGTTGGGGAGGGACTGAAGCTTTCTTT	CASSLGWGGTEAFF
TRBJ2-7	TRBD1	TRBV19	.	TGTGCCAGTAGTATAGACCCGGGACAGAGCTACGAGCAGTACTTC	CASSIDPGQSYEQYF
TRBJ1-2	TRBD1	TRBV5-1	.	TGCGCCAGCAGCCTCACTTCGGGACAGCATTATGGCTACACCTTC	CASSLTSGQHYGYTF
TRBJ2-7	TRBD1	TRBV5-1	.	TGCGCCAGCAGCCAGACAGGGTTGGACGAGCAGTACTTC	CASSQTGLDEQYF
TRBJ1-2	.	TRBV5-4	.	TGTGCCATCCCAAGAGGGAACTATGGCTACACCTTC	CAIPRGNYGYTF
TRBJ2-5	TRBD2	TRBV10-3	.	TGTGCCAGCCAGTCAACTAGCGGGAGTTTGGAGACCCAGTACTTC	CASQSTSGSLETQYF
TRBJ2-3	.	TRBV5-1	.	TGCGCCAGCAGCTTCGGAGCGGCCACCGCCACAGATACGCAGTATTTT	CASSFGAATATDTQYF
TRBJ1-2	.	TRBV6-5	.	TGTGCCAGCCATCACCCGGGGGGAGGCTATGGCTACACCTTC	CASHHPGGGYGYTF